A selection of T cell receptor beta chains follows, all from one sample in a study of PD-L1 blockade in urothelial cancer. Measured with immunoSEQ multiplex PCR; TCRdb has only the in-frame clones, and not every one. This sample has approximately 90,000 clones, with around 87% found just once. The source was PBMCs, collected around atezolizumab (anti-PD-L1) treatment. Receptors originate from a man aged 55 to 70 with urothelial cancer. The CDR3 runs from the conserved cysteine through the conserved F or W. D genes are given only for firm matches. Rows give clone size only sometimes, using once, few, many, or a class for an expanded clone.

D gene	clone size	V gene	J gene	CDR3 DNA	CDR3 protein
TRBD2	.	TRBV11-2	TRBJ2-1	TGTGCCAGCAGCTTGCGAGGGTCAAGTAGCGGGGGGGCCGATAATCAGTTCTTC	CASSLRGSSSGGADNQFF
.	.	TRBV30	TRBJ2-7	TGTGCCTGGACTTCACGCGCATGGGGAGGCGAGCAGTACTTC	CAWTSRAWGGEQYF
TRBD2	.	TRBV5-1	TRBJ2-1	TGCGCCAGCAGCTCGGGACTAGCGGACTACAATGAGCAGTTCTTC	CASSSGLADYNEQFF
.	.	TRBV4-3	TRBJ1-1	TGCGCCAGCAGCCAAGGATTAGATGACAGCACTGAAGCTTTCTTT	CASSQGLDDSTEAFF
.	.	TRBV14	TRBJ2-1	TGTGCCAGCAGCTCCGGGAGGGGACAGATCTACAATGAGCAGTTCTTC	CASSSGRGQIYNEQFF
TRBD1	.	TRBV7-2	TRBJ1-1	TGTGCCAGCAGCCCCAGGACAGGGGGCCTGGTGAACACTGAAGCTTTCTTT	CASSPRTGGLVNTEAFF
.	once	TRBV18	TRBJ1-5	TGTGCCAGCTCACCAGGCGGGACTTATAGCAATCAGCCCCAGCATTTT	CASSPGGTYSNQPQHF
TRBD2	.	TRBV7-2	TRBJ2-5	TGTGCCAGCAGCTTAGCTGAGTTAGCGGGACAAGAGACCCAGTACTTC	CASSLAELAGQETQYF
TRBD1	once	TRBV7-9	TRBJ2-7	TGTGCCAGCAGCTTCGACAGGGGGCCCCCCTACGAGCAGTACTTC	CASSFDRGPPYEQYF
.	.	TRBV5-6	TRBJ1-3	TGTGCCAGCAGCTTGGCCCCTGTTGGAAACACCATATATTTT	CASSLAPVGNTIYF
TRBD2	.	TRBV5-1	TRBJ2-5	TGCGCCAGCAGCTATCTAGCGGCCCAAGAGACCCAGTACTTC	CASSYLAAQETQYF
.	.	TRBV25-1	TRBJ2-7	TGTGCCAGCAGTGAATATGAGGGAGCCCTCTACGAGCAGTACTTC	CASSEYEGALYEQYF
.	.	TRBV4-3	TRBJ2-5	TGCGCCAGCAGCCAGGACCCATCGGGGGGCGGGGAGACCCAGTACTTC	CASSQDPSGGGETQYF
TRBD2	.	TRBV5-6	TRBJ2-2	TGTGCCAGCAGCACGGGACTAGCAATCACCGGGGAGCTGTTTTTT	CASSTGLAITGELFF
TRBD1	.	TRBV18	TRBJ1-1	TGTGCCAGCTCACCCGGGACAGGGGGCGAGTCGGCTTTCTTT	CASSPGTGGESAFF
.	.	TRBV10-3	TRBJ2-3	TGTGCCATCAGTGAGTCACAGGGAACAGATACGCAGTATTTT	CAISESQGTDTQYF
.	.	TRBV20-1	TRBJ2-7	TGCAGTGCTAGTCCCGGTAGCGAGCAGTACTTC	CSASPGSEQYF
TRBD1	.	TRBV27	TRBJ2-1	TGTGCCAGCAGTCGAACGACAGGGCCCTACAATGAGCAGTTCTTC	CASSRTTGPYNEQFF
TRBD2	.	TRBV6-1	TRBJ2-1	TGTGCCAGCAGTGAACTACCTAGCGGGAACTCCAATGAGCAGTTCTTC	CASSELPSGNSNEQFF
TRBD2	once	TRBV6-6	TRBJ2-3	TGTGCCAGCAGCGACACGGCGGGAGGGCCCGGAGATACGCAGTATTTT	CASSDTAGGPGDTQYF
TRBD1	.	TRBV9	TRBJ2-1	TGTGCCAGCAGCGTTGAGCCGGGACAGGGGGCCACTGAGCAGTTCTTC	CASSVEPGQGATEQFF
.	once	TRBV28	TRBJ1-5	TGTGCCAGCAGTTTACCTCGCGGGGGACAGCCCCAGCATTTT	CASSLPRGGQPQHF
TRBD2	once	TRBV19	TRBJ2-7	TGTGCCAGTAGTATGGGGACTAGCCGGTCCTACGAGCAGTACTTC	CASSMGTSRSYEQYF
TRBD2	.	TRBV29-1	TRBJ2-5	TGCAGCGTCCGACAGCGGGGACTAGCGGGAGGGCCGGGTGTGGAGACCCAGTACTTC	CSVRQRGLAGGPGVETQYF
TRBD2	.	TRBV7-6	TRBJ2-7	TGTGCCAGCAGCTTAGATGCGGGGGAGGGGAGGGAGCAGTACTTC	CASSLDAGEGREQYF
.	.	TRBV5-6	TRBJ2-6	TGTGCCAGCAGCTTGGGGAGGGGTGGGGCCAACGTCCTGACTTTC	CASSLGRGGANVLTF
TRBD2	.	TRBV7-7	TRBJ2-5	TGTGCCAGCAGCAACCGCCGCGATAGCGGGGGCCTCCAAGAGACCCAGTACTTC	CASSNRRDSGGLQETQYF
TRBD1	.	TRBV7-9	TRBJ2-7	TGTGCCAGCAGCCCGGGGGACAGGGACTACGAGCAGTACTTC	CASSPGDRDYEQYF
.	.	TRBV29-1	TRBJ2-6	TGCAGCGTTAAACGGAGCTCTGGGGCCAACGTCCTGACTTTC	CSVKRSSGANVLTF
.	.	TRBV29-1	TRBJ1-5	TGCAGCGTTGAACGGGGTAGGGGCAATCAGCCCCAGCATTTT	CSVERGRGNQPQHF
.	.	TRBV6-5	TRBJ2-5	TGTGCCAGCAGTTACTCAAGCCACCTGTACCAAGAGACCCAGTACTTC	CASSYSSHLYQETQYF
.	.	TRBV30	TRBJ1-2	TGTGCCTGGAGTTCAGGGGCTCAAAACTATGGCTACACCTTC	CAWSSGAQNYGYTF
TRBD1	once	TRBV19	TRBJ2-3	TGTGCCAGTAACAAAACACCGGGACAGGGGTCGACAGATACGCAGTATTTT	CASNKTPGQGSTDTQYF
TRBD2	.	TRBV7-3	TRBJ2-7	TGTGCCAGCAAACGGACTAGTGGATCCTACGAGCAGTACTTC	CASKRTSGSYEQYF
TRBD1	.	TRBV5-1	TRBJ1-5	TGCGCCAGCAGCACGGACAGGGGTGATTATAGCAATCAGCCCCAGCATTTT	CASSTDRGDYSNQPQHF
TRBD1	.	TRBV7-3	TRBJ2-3	TGTGCCAGCAGTGGTGGCAGGGGGCTCCCAGATACGCAGTATTTT	CASSGGRGLPDTQYF
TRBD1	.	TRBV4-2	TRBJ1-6	TGTGCCAGCAGCGAGGGACAGGGGTTTTCCTATAATTCACCCCTCCACTTT	CASSEGQGFSYNSPLHF
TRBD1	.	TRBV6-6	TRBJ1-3	TGTGCCAGCAGAGGGAGACAGGGGGCGAGCGGAAACACCATATATTTT	CASRGRQGASGNTIYF
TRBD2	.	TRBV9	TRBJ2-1	TGTGCCAGCTCCAGCGGGAGGCAATACAATGAGCAGTTCTTC	CASSSGRQYNEQFF
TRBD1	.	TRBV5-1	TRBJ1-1	TGCGCCAGCAGCTGGGACAGGGCGAACACTGAAGCTTTCTTT	CASSWDRANTEAFF
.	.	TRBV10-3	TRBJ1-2	TGTGCCATCACCGGCGACAGCCGTTATGGCTACACCTTC	CAITGDSRYGYTF
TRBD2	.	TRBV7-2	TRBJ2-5	TGTGCCAGCAGCTTAGATGGGACTAGCGGGAGAGAGACCCAGTACTTC	CASSLDGTSGRETQYF
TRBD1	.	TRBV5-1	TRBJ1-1	TGCGCCAGCAGCTCAAGACAGGGCCCTGGTACTGAAGCTTTCTTT	CASSSRQGPGTEAFF
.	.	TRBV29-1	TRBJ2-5	TGCAGCGCGAGGACGGGACAAGAGACCCAGTACTTC	CSARTGQETQYF
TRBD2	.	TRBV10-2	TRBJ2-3	TGCGCCAGCAGTCGACTAGCGGGACACACAGATACGCAGTATTTT	CASSRLAGHTDTQYF
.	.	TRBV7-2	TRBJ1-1	TGTGCCAGCAGCTTAGTTCGGGGTCAAACTGAAGCTTTCTTT	CASSLVRGQTEAFF
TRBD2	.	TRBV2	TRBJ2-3	TGTGCCAGCAGTGAACGACTAGCGGGGGATACGCAGTATTTT	CASSERLAGDTQYF
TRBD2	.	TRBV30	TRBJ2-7	TGTGCCTTCTTTCCTAACCGGGGGCGACGACTAGCGGGCTCCTACGAGCAGTACTTC	CAFFPNRGRRLAGSYEQYF
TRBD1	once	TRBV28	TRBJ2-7	TGTGCCAGCAGTCCCACGGGGGACAGGGGCTACGAGCAGTACTTC	CASSPTGDRGYEQYF
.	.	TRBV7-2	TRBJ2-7	TGTGCCAGCAGCTTAGTAGCAGCTAACTACGAGCAGTACTTC	CASSLVAANYEQYF